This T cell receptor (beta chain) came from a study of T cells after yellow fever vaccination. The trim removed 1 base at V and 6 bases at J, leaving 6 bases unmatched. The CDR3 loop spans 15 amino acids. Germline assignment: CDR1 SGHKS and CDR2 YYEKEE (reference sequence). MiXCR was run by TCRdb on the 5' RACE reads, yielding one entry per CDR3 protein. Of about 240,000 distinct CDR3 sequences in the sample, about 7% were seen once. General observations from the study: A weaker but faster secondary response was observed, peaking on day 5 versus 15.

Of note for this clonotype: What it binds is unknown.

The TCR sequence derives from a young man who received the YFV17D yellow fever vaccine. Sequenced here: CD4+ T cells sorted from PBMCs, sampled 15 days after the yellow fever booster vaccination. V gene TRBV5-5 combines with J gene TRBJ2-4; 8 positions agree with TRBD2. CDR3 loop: CASSLRREVRNIQYF. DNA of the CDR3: TGTGCCAGCAGCTTGAGGCGGGAGGTTAGAAACATTCAGTACTTC.